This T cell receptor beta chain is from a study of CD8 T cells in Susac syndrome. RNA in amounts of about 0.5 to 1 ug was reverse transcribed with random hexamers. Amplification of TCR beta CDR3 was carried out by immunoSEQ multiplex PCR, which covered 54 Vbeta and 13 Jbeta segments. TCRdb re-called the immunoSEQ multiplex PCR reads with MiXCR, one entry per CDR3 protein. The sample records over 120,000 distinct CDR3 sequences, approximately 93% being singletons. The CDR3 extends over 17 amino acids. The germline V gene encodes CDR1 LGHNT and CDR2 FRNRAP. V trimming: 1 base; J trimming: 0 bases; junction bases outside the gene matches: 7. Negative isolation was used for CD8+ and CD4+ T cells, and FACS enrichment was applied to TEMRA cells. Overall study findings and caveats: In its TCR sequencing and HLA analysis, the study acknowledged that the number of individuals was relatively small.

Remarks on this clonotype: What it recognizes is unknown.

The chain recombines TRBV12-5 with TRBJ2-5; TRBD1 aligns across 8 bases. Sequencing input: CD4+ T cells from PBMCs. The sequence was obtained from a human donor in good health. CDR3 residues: CASGLAQGVPDQETQYF. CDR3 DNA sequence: TGTGCTAGTGGTTTGGCACAGGGGGTCCCTGACCAAGAGACCCAGTACTTC.